The source of this T cell receptor (beta chain) is a study of T cells in Graves' hyperthyroidism and ophthalmopathy. Overall study results and limits: Most clonotypes expanded in the thyroid (above 0.001) were also present in blood.

This CDR3 contains 17 residues. CDR1 and CDR2 from the germline V gene are KGHDR and SFDVKD. V gave up 4 bases and J gave up 5 bases; unmatched junction bases: 12. This clonotype has ten or more counts. Its antigen remains unknown. Absence of ophthalmopathy progression within 18 months defined stable Graves' hyperthyroidism. Those patients with uncontrolled infection, other autoimmune disease, pregnancy or lactation were excluded. The investigators amplified TCR beta CDR3 regions from RNA transcripts. Primed by the HTBI set, a first-round RT-PCR was run on the TCR CDR3. Each CDR3 protein gets one entry after TCRdb re-called the multiplex PCR reads with MiXCR. The table lists hundreds of thousands of distinct CDR3 sequences, approximately 13% of them singletons.

The clonotype was recovered from a woman between 18 and 29 years old with Graves' hyperthyroidism. The sequencing sample was made of blood. The rearrangement joins TRBV24-1 to TRBJ2-3; 9 bases map to TRBD1. This CDR3 is CATSDPGLDRGEDTQYF. The CDR3 DNA follows: TGTGCCACCAGTGACCCGGGGCTGGACAGGGGAGAAGATACGCAGTATTTT.